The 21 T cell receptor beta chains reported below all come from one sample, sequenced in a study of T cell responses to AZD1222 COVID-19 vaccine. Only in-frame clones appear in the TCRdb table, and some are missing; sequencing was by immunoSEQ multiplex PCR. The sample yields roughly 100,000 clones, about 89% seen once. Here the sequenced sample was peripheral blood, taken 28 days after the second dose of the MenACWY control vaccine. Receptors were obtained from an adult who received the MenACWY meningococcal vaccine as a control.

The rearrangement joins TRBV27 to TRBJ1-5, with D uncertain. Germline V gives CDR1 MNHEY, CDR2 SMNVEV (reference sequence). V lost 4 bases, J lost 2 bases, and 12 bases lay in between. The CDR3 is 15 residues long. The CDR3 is CASSYIGRGNQPQHF. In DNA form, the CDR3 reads TGTGCCAGCAGTTACATAGGGAGAGGCAATCAGCCCCAGCATTTT.

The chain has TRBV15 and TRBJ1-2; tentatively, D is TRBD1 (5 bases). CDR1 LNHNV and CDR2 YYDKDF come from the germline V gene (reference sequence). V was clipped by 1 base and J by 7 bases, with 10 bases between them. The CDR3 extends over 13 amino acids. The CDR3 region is CATSRGGVSGYTF. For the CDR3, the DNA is TGTGCCACCAGCAGAGGAGGGGTATCTGGCTACACCTTC.

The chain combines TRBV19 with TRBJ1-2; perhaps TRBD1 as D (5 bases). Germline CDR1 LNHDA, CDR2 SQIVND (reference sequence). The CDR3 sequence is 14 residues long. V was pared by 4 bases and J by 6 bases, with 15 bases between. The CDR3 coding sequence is TGTGCCAGTAGTACGTTTGGGACGGCAAATGGCTACACCTTC. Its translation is CASSTFGTANGYTF.

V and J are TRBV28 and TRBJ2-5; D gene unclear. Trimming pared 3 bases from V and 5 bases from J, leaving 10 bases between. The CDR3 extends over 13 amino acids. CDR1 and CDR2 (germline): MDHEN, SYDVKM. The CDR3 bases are TGTGCCAGCAGTTTGACAAAAGCGGAGACCCAGTACTTC. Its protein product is CASSLTKAETQYF.

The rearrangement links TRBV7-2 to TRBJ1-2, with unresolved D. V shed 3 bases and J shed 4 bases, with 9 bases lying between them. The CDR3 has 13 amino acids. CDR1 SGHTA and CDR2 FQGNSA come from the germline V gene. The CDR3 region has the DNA TGTGCCAGCAGCTTGGGGATTCTCTATGGCTACACCTTC. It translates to CASSLGILYGYTF.

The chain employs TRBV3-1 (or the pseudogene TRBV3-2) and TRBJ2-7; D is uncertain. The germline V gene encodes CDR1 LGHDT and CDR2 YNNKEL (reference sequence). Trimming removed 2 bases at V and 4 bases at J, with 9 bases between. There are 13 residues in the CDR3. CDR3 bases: TGTGCCAGCAGCCAATATCCATCATACGAGCAGTACTTC. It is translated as CASSQYPSYEQYF.

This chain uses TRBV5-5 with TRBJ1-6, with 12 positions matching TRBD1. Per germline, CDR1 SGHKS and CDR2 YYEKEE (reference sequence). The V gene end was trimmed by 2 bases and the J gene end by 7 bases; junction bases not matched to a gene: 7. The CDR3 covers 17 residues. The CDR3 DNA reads TGTGCCAGCAGCTTTAGGGGACAGGGGGCTGGGAATTCACCCCTCCACTTT. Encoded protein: CASSFRGQGAGNSPLHF.

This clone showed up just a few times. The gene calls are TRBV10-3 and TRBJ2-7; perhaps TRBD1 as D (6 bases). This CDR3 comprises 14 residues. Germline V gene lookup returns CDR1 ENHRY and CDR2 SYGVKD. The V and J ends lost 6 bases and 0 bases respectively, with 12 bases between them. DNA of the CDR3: TGTGCCATCAGGGCCCAGGGGAACTCCTACGAGCAGTACTTC. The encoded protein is CAIRAQGNSYEQYF.

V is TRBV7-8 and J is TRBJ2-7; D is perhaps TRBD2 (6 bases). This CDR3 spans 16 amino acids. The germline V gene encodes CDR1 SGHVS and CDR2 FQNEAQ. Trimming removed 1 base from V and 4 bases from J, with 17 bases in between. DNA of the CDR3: TGTGCCAGCAGCTTAGGGGGCGGGGCGGTTCAATACGAGCAGTACTTC. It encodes CASSLGGGAVQYEQYF.

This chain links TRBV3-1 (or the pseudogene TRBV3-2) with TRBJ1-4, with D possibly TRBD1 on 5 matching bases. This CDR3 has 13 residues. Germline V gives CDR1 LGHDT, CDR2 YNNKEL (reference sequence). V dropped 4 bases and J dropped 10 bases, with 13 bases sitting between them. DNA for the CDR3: TGTGCCAGCAGCCCAGCCCAGGGAGGAAAACTGTTTTTT. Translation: CASSPAQGGKLFF.

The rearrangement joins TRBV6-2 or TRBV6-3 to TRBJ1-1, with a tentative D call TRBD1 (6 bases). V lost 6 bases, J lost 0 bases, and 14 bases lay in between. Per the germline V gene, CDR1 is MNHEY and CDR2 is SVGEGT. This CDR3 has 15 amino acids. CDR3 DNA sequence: TGTGCCAGCAGCCGGCCAGGGGATATGAACACTGAAGCTTTCTTT. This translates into CASSRPGDMNTEAFF.

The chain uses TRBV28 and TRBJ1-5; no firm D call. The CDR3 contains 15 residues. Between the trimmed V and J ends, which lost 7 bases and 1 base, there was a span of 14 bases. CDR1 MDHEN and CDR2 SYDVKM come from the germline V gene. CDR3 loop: CASTNTVKSNQPQHF. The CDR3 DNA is TGTGCCAGCACCAACACAGTGAAGAGCAATCAGCCCCAGCATTTT.

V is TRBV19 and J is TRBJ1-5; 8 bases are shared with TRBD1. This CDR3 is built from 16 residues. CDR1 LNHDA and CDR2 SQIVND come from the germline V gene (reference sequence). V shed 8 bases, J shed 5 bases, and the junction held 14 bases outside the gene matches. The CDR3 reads CASGELQGARYQPQHF. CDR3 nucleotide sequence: TGTGCCAGTGGGGAACTTCAGGGGGCGCGTTATCAGCCCCAGCATTTT. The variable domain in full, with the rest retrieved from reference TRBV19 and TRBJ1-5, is DGGITQSPKYLFRKEGQNVTLSCEQNLNHDAMYWYRQDPGQGLRLIYYSQIVNDFQKGDIAEGYSVSREKKESFPLTVTSAQKNPTAFYLCASGELQGARYQPQHFGDGTRLSIL.

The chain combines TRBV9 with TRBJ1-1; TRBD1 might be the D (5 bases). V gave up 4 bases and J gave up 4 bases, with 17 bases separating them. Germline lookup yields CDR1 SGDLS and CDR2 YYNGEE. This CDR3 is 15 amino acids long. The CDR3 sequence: CASSPQAQGGTEAFF. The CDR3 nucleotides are TGTGCCAGCAGCCCACAGGCGCAGGGAGGCACTGAAGCTTTCTTT.

In nucleotides, the CDR3 is TGTGCCAGCAGTCCCAAGGCGGGCAGACCCACCGGGGAGCTGTTTTTT. Protein: CASSPKAGRPTGELFF. The V gene is TRBV2, the J gene TRBJ2-2; D perhaps matches TRBD2 (5 bases). V gave up 5 bases and J gave up 4 bases, with 17 bases separating them. Germline assignment: CDR1 SNHLY and CDR2 FYNNEI. The CDR3 runs 16 residues. Filled out from reference TRBV2 and TRBJ2-2, the complete variable domain reads EPEVTQTPSHQVTQMGQEVILRCVPISNHLYFYWYRQILGQKVEFLVSFYNNEISEKSEIFDDQFSVERPDGSNFTLKIRSTKLEDSAMYFCASSPKAGRPTGELFFGEGSRLTVL.

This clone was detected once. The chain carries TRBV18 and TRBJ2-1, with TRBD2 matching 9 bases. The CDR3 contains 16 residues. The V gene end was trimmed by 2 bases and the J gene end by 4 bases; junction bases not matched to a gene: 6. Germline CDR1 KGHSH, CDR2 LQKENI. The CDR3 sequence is CASSPYVLAGYNEQFF. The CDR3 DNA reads TGTGCCAGCTCACCATATGTCCTAGCGGGGTACAATGAGCAGTTCTTC. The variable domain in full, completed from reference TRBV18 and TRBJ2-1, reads NAGVMQNPRHLVRRRGQEARLRCSPMKGHSHVYWYRQLPEEGLKFMVYLQKENIIDESGMPKERFSAEFPKEGPSILRIQQVVRGDSAAYFCASSPYVLAGYNEQFFGPGTRLTVL.

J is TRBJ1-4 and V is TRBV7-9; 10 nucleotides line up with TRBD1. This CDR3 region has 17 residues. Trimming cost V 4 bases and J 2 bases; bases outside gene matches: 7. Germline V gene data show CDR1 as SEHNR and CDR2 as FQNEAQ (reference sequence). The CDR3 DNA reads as TGTGCCAGCAGCTCGGGGGACAGGGGTTTCACTAATGAAAAACTGTTTTTT. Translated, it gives CASSSGDRGFTNEKLFF.

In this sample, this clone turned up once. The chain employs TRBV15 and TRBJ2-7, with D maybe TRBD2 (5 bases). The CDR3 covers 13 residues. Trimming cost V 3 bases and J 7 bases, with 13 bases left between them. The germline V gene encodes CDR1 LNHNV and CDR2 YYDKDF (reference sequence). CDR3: CATSSNDPGEQYF. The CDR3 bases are TGTGCCACCAGCAGTAATGACCCGGGAGAGCAGTACTTC. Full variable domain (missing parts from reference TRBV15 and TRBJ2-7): DAMVIQNPRYQVTQFGKPVTLSCSQTLNHNVMYWYQQKSSQAPKLLFHYYDKDFNNEADTPDNFQSRRPNTSFCFLDIRSPGLGDTAMYLCATSSNDPGEQYFGPGTRLTVT.

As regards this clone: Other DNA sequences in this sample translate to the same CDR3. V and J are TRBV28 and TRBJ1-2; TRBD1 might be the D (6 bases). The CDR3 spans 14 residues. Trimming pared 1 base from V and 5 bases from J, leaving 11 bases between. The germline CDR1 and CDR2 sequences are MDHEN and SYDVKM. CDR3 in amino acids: CASSLSQGIYGYTF. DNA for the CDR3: TGTGCCAGCAGTTTATCACAGGGTATATATGGCTACACCTTC.

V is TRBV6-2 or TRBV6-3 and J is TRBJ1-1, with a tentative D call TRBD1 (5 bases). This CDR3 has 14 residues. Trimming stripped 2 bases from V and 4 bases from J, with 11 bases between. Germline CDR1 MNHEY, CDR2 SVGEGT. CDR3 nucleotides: TGTGCCAGCAGTTACCAGGGTTCGGTCACTGAAGCTTTCTTT. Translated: CASSYQGSVTEAFF.

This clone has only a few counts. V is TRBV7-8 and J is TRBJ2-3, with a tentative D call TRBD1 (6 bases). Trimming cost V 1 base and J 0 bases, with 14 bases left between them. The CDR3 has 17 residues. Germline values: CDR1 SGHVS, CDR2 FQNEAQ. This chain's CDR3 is CASSLGGTPPSTDTQYF. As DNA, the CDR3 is TGTGCCAGCAGCTTAGGGGGGACACCACCTAGCACAGATACGCAGTATTTT.